The rows below give T cell receptor beta chains drawn from one sample of a study of T-cell reconstitution after alpha-beta-depleted transplantation in children. TCRdb re-analysed the PCR reads in MiXCR, keeping a single row per CDR3 protein. Of a few hundred thousand distinct CDR3 sequences in the sample, 11% were seen once. Material: PBMCs from the stem cell graft donor, obtained from the stem cell graft. The receptors were gathered from a human donor who donated a stem cell graft to a child with acute myeloid leukemia. Both conserved end residues are part of each CDR3.

TRBJ1-2 TRBV5-1 CASSLGVVNNGYTF
TRBJ2-7 TRBV5-5 CASSANPGQGYEQYF
TRBJ2-2 TRBV29-1 CSVLGLAGTPTGELFF
TRBJ2-3 TRBV20-1 CSAPGRMTDTQYF
TRBJ2-7 TRBV20-1 CSASRQGPLEQYF
TRBJ1-1 TRBV18 CASSPSGGANTEAFF
TRBJ2-2 TRBV5-1 CASSRIRDRGREFGGELFF
TRBJ2-5 TRBV7-9 CASRDPRDGAAARGTQYF
TRBJ1-1 TRBV6-2/TRBV6-3 CASSQTGDAFF
TRBJ2-3 TRBV3-1 CASEPRGVTQYF
TRBJ2-7 TRBV6-1 CASSEAGTGAYEQYF
TRBJ1-1 TRBV29-1 CSVVEGYSEAFF
TRBJ2-5 TRBV25-1 CASSFGKETQYF
TRBJ2-7 TRBV21-1 CADSLQGERECDYEQYF
TRBJ2-1 TRBV7-2 CASSLLSGVGEQFF
TRBJ2-7 TRBV5-1 CASSRTSGFNSYEQYF
TRBJ1-2 TRBV10-3 CAISESKDRARRFYGYTF
TRBJ1-5 TRBV18 CASSEVGSEQPQHF
TRBJ1-1 TRBV5-1 CASSLGHGDPTEAFF
TRBJ2-1 TRBV12-3/TRBV12-4 CASSRDRIYFF
TRBJ1-5 TRBV5-1 CASSLEGTGNQPQHF
TRBJ1-6 TRBV7-2 CASSPDIGPHSSSPLHF
TRBJ2-7 TRBV5-1 CASSLGGGGTLSVYDQYF
TRBJ2-5 TRBV15 CATSRGFRGEETQYF
TRBJ2-5 TRBV12-3/TRBV12-4 CASRSGTSGTETQYF
TRBJ2-7 TRBV27 CASSGSGTSAREQYF
TRBJ2-3 TRBV18 CASSPRRGTDTQYF
TRBJ2-3 TRBV6-1 CASSTTGPRPGDTQYF
TRBJ2-5 TRBV2 CASSELDSQETQYF
TRBJ1-2 TRBV5-1 CASSFTVSSNYGYTF
TRBJ2-4 TRBV7-2 CASSLVSGLLTKNSQYF
TRBJ2-5 TRBV5-1 CASSVDLSGRGRQETQYF
TRBJ2-1 TRBV14 CASSQARFAGVGEQFF
TRBJ2-5 TRBV5-1 CTSSLVASDQETQYF
TRBJ2-3 TRBV25-1 CASSATKPDTDTQYF